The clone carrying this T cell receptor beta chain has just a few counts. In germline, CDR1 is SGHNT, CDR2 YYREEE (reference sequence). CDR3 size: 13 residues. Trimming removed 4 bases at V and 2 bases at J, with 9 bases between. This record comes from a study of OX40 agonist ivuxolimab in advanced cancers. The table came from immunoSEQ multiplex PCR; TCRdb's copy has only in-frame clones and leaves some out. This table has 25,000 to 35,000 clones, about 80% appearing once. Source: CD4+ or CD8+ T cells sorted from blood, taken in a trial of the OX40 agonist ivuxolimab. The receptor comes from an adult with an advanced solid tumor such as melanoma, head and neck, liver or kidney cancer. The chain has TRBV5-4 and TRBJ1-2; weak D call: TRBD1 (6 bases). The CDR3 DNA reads TGTGCCAGCAGCCAAGACAGGAACTATGGCTACACCTTC. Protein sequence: CASSQDRNYGYTF. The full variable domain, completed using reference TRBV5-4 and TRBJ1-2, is ETGVTQSPTHLIKTRGQQVTLRCSSQSGHNTVSWYQQALGQGPQFIFQYYREEENGRGNFPPRFSGLQFPNYSSELNVNALELDDSALYLCASSQDRNYGYTFGSGTRLTVV.